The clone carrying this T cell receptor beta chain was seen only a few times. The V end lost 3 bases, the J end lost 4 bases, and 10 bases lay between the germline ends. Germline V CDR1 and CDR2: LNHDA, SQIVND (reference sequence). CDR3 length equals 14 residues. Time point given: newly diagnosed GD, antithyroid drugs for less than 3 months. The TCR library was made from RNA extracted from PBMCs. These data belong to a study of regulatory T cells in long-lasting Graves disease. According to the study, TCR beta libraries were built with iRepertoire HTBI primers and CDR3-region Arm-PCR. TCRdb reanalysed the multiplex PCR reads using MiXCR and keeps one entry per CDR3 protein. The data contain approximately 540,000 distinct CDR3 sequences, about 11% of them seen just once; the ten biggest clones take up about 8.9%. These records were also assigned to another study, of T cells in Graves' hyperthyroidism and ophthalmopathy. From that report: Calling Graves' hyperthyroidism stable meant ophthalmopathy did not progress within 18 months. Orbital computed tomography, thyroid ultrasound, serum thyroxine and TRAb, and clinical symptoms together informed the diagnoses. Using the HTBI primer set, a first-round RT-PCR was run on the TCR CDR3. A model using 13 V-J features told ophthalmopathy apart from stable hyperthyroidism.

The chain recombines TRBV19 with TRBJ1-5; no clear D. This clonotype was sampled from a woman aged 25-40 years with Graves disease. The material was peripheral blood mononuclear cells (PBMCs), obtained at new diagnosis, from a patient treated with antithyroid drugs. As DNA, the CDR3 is TGTGCCAGTAGTATTCGAACAGCTAATCAGCCCCAGCATTTT. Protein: CASSIRTANQPQHF.